This T cell receptor (beta chain) was sequenced in a study of T-cell reconstitution after alpha-beta-depleted transplantation in children. Notes on the study in general: The origin of alpha-beta T cells about two months after transplant was reportedly several hundred expanded graft clones. Newly produced T cells mostly accounted for T-cell counts and diversity one year post-transplant.

This clonotype was seen repeatedly, ten times or more. Its matching antigen is unknown. The ends were cut back, 6 bases at V and 4 bases at J, with 14 bases in the middle. The length of the CDR3 is 14 residues. The TCRbeta library incorporated unique molecular identifiers. TCRdb reanalysed the PCR reads using MiXCR and keeps one entry per CDR3 protein. The repertoire includes roughly 280,000 distinct CDR3 sequences, 11% of them detected once, and about 20% sits in the top ten. The sequencing used peripheral blood, collected 180 days after TCRalphabeta/CD19-depleted stem cell transplant. The rearrangement joins TRBV12-3 or TRBV12-4 to TRBJ2-3; TRBD2 might be the D (5 bases). The receptor was derived from a male patient under 10 years old who had a stem cell transplant for chronic granulomatous disease, so the T cells may come from the graft donor. CDR3 loop: CASSSAAGPDTQYF. The CDR3 region has the DNA TGTGCCAGCAGCTCGGCCGCGGGTCCAGATACGCAGTATTTT.